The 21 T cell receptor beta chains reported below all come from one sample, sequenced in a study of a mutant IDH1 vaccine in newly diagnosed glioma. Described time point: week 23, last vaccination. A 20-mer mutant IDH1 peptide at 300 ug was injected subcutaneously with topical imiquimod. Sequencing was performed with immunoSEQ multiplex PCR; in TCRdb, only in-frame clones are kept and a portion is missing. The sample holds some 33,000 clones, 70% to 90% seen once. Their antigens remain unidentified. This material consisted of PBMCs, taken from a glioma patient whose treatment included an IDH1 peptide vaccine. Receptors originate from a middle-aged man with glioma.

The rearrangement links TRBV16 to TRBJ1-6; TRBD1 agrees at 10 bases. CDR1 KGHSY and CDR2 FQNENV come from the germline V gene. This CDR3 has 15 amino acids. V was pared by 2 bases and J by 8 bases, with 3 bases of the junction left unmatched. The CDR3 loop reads CASSQRTGGDSPLHF. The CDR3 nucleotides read TGTGCCAGCAGCCAAAGGACAGGGGGGGATTCACCCCTCCACTTT. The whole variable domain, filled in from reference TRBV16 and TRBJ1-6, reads GEEVAQTPKHLVRGEGQKAKLYCAPIKGHSYVFWYQQVLKNEFKFLISFQNENVFDETGMPKERFSAKCLPNSPCSLEIQATKLEDSAVYFCASSQRTGGDSPLHFGNGTRLTVT.

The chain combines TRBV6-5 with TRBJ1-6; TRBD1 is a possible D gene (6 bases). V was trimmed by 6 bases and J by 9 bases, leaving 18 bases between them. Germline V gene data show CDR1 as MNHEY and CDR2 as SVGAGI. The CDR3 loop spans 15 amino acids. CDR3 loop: CASSPVPGAGSPLHF. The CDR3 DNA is TGTGCCAGCAGCCCCGTGCCGGGGGCAGGTTCACCCCTCCACTTT.

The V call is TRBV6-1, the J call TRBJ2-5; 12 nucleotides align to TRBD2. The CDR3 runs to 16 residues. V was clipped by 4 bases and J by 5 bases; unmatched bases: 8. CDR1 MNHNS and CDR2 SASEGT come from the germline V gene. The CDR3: CASSGWTSGVGETQYF. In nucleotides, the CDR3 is TGTGCCAGCAGTGGGTGGACTAGCGGGGTGGGGGAGACCCAGTACTTC.

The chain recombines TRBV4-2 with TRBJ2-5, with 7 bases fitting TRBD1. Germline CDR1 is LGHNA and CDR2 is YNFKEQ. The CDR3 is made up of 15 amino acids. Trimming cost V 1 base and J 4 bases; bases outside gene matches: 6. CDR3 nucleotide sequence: TGTGCCAGCAGCCAAGCTACAGGGGTGGGAGAGACCCAGTACTTC. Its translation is CASSQATGVGETQYF.

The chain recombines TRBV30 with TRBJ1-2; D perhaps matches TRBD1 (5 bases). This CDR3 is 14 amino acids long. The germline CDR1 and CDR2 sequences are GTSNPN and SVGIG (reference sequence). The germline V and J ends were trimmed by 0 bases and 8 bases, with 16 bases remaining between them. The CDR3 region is CAWSVPPREGGYTF. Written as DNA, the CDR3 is TGTGCCTGGAGTGTACCCCCTCGGGAGGGGGGCTACACCTTC. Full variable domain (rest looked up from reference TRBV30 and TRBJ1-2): SQTIHQWPATLVQPVGSPLSLECTVEGTSNPNLYWYRQAAGRGLQLLFYSVGIGQISSEVPQNLSASRPQDRQFILSSKKLLLSDSGFYLCAWSVPPREGGYTFGSGTRLTVV.

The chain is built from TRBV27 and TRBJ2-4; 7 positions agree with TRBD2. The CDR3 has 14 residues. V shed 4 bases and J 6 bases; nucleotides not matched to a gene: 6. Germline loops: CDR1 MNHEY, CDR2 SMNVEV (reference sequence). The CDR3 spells CASSSSSGANIQYF. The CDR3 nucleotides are TGTGCCAGCAGTTCCTCTAGCGGAGCAAACATTCAGTACTTC.

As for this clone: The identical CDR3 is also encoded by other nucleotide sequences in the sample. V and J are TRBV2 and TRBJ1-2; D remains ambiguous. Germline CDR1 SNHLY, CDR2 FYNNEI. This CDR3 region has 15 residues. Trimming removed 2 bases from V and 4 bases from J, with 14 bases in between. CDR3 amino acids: CASSELGSIIYGYTF. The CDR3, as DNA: TGTGCCAGCAGTGAACTGGGCAGCATTATCTATGGCTACACCTTC. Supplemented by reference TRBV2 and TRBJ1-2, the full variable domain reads EPEVTQTPSHQVTQMGQEVILRCVPISNHLYFYWYRQILGQKVEFLVSFYNNEISEKSEIFDDQFSVERPDGSNFTLKIRSTKLEDSAMYFCASSELGSIIYGYTFGSGTRLTVV.

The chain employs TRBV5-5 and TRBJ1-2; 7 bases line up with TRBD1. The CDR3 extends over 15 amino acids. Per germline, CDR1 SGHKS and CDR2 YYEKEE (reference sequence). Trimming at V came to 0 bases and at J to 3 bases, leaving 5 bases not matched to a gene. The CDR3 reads CASSLDRGAYYGYTF. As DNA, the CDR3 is TGTGCCAGCAGCTTGGACAGGGGCGCCTACTATGGCTACACCTTC.

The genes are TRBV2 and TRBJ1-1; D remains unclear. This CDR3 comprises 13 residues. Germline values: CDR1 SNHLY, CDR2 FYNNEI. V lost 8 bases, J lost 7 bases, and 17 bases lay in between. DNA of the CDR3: TGTGCCAGCCTCCAGGTTGCCATCCTTGAAGCTTTCTTT. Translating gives CASLQVAILEAFF.

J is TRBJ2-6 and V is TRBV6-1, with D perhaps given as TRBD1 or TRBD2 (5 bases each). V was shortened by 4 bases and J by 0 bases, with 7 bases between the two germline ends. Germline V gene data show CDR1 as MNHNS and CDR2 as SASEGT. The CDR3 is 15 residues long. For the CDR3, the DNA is TGTGCCAGCAGTGGGGGGTTCTCTGGGGCCAACGTCCTGACTTTC. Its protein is CASSGGFSGANVLTF.

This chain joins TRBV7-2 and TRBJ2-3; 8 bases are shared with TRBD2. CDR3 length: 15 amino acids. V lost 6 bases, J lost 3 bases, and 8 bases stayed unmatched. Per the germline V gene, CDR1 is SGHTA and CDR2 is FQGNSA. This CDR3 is CASRRRRGVTDTQYF. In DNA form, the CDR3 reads TGTGCCAGCAGAAGACGGCGGGGGGTGACAGATACGCAGTATTTT.

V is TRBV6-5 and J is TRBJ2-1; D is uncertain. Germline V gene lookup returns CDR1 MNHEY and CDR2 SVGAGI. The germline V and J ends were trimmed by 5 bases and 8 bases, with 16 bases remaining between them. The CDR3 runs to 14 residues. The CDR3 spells CASSLSKGNDEQFF. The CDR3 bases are TGTGCCAGCAGTCTTAGCAAGGGTAACGATGAGCAGTTCTTC.

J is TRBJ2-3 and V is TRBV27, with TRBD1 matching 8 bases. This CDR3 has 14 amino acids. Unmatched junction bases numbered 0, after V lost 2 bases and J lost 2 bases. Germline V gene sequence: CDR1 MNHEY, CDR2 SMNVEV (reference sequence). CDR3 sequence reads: CASSLQGATDTQYF. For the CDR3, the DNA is TGTGCCAGCAGTTTACAGGGGGCCACAGATACGCAGTATTTT.

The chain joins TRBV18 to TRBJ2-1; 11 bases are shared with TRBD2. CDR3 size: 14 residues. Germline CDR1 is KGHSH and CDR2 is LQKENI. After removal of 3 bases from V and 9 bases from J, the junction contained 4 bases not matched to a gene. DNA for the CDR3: TGTGCCAGCTCACCCCGACTAGCGGGGTCTGAGCAGTTCTTC. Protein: CASSPRLAGSEQFF.

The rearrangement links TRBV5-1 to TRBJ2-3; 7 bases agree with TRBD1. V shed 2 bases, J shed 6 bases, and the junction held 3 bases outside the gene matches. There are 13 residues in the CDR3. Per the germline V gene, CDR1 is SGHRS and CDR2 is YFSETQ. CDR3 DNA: TGCGCCAGCAGCTTACAACAGGGGGATACGCAGTATTTT. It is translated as CASSLQQGDTQYF.

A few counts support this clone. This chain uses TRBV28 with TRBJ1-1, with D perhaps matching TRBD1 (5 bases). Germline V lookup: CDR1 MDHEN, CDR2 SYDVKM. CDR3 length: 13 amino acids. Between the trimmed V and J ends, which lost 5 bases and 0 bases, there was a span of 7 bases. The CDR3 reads CASSRGMNTEAFF. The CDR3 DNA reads TGTGCCAGCAGTCGGGGCATGAACACTGAAGCTTTCTTT.

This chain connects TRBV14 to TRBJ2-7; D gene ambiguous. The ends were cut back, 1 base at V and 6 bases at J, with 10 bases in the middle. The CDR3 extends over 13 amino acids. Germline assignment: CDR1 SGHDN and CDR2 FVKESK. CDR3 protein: CASSQVVSLEQYF. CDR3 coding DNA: TGTGCCAGCAGCCAAGTGGTCTCCCTCGAGCAGTACTTC.

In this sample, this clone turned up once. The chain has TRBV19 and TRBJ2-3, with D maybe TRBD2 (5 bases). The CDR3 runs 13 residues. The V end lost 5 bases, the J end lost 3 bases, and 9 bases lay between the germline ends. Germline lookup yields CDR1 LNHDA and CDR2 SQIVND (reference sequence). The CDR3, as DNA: TGTGCCAGTAGTGCCAGCGGTACAGATACGCAGTATTTT. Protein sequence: CASSASGTDTQYF. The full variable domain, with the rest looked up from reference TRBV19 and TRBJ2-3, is DGGITQSPKYLFRKEGQNVTLSCEQNLNHDAMYWYRQDPGQGLRLIYYSQIVNDFQKGDIAEGYSVSREKKESFPLTVTSAQKNPTAFYLCASSASGTDTQYFGPGTRLTVL.

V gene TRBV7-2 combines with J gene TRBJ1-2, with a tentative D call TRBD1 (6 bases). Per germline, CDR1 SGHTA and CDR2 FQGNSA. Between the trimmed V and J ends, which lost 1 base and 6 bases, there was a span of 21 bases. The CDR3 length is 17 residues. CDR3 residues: CASSLVAGERHFNGYTF. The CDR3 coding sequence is TGTGCCAGCAGCTTAGTCGCAGGGGAACGCCATTTTAATGGCTACACCTTC. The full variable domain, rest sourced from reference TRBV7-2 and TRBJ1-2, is GAGVSQSPSNKVTEKGKDVELRCDPISGHTALYWYRQSLGQGLEFLIYFQGNSAPDKSGLPSDRFSAERTGGSVSTLTIQRTQQEDSAVYLCASSLVAGERHFNGYTFGSGTRLTVV.

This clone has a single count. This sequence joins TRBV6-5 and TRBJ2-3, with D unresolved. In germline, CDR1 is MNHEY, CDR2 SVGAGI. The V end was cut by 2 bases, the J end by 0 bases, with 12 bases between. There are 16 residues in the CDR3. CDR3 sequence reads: CASSYLGRKSTDTQYF. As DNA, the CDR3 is TGTGCCAGCAGTTACCTTGGACGGAAGAGCACAGATACGCAGTATTTT.

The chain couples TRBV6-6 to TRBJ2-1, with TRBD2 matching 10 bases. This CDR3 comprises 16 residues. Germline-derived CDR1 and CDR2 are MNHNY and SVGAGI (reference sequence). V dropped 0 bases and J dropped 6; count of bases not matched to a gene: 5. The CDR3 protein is CASSYSPGTSANEQFF. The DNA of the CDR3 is TGTGCCAGCAGTTACTCCCCCGGGACTAGCGCCAATGAGCAGTTCTTC.